The clone carrying this T cell receptor beta chain was observed once. The record originates from a study of technical replicates of blood from a handful of donors. The protocol was immunoSEQ multiplex PCR, while the TCRdb copy is restricted to in-frame clones and leaves out a portion. The sample has tens of thousands of clones, about 94% seen once. Trimming at V came to 3 bases and at J to 6 bases, leaving 6 bases not matched to a gene. Germline CDR1 and CDR2: SGHRS and YFSETQ. The CDR3 runs to 15 residues. Sequencing used PBMCs. The sequence came from a human donor in good health. Some clones in this sample may be carry-over from other donors' samples. V is TRBV5-1 and J is TRBJ2-1; 10 nucleotides match TRBD2. CDR3 region: CASSYPGLASNEQFF. For the CDR3, the DNA is TGCGCCAGCAGCTATCCGGGACTAGCGTCCAATGAGCAGTTCTTC.